The source of this T cell receptor beta chain is a study of blood T cell repertoires in COVID-19. Across the whole study: The samples span acute and convalescent COVID-19 from the United States, Italy and Spain.

Looked up from germline, CDR1 is LNHNV and CDR2 is YYDKDF (reference sequence). Between the trimmed V and J ends, which lost 0 bases and 8 bases, there was a span of 16 bases. The CDR3 sequence is 15 residues long. Original processing methods: Using reference gene primer amplification, nucleated cell counts were estimated. Assay: immunoSEQ multiplex PCR; the TCRdb copy retains only in-frame clones and omits some. V and J calls and clone size are copied from that table; D and trimming were computed from the DNA. The data hold 97,000 or so clones, with roughly 92% observed a single time. J is TRBJ1-2 and V is TRBV15, with D hard to call. Material for sequencing was peripheral blood. The sequence was collected from a woman in her forties or fifties with COVID-19, enrolled during active disease. CDR3 sequence (DNA): TGTGCCACCAGCAGAGACCCAAGTCCCTCTGAGGGCTACACCTTC. Amino acid sequence: CATSRDPSPSEGYTF.